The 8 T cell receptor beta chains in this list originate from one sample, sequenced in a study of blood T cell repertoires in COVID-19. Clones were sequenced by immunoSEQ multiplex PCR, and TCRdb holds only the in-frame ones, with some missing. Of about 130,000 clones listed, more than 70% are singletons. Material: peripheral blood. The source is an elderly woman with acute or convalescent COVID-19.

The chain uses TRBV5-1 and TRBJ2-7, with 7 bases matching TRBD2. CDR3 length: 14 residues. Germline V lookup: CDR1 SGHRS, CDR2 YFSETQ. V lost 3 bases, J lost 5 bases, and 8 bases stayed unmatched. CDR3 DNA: TGCGCCAGCAGCTCCCGTCGGCGGGAGAACGAGCAGTACTTC. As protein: CASSSRRRENEQYF.

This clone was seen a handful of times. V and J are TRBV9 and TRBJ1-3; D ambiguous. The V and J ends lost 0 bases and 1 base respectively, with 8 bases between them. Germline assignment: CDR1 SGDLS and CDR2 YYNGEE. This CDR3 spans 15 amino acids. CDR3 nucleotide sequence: TGTGCCAGCAGCGTAGATCAGGATTCTGGAAACACCATATATTTT. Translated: CASSVDQDSGNTIYF. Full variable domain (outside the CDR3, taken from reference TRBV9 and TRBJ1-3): DSGVTQTPKHLITATGQRVTLRCSPRSGDLSVYWYQQSLDQGLQFLIQYYNGEERAKGNILERFSAQQFPDLHSELNLSSLELGDSALYFCASSVDQDSGNTIYFGEGSWLTVV.

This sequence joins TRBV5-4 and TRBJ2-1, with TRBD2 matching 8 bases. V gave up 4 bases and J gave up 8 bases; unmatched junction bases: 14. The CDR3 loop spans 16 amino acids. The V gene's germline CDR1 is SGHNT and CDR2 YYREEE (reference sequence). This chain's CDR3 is CASSQGGAGGRYEQFF. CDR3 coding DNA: TGTGCCAGCAGCCAGGGAGGGGCGGGAGGAAGGTATGAGCAGTTCTTC.

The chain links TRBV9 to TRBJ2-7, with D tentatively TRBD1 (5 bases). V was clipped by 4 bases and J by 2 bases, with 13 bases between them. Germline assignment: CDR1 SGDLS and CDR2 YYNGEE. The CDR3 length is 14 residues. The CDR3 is CASSPDSLPYEQYF. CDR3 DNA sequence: TGTGCCAGCAGCCCAGACAGTCTCCCCTACGAGCAGTACTTC. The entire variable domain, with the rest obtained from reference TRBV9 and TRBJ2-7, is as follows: DSGVTQTPKHLITATGQRVTLRCSPRSGDLSVYWYQQSLDQGLQFLIQYYNGEERAKGNILERFSAQQFPDLHSELNLSSLELGDSALYFCASSPDSLPYEQYFGPGTRLTVT.

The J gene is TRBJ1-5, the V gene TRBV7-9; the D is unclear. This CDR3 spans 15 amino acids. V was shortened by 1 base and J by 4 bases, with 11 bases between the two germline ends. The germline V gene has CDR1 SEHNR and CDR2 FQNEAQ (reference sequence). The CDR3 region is CASSLGSAQNQPQHF. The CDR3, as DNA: TGTGCCAGCAGCTTAGGCAGCGCCCAAAATCAGCCCCAGCATTTT.

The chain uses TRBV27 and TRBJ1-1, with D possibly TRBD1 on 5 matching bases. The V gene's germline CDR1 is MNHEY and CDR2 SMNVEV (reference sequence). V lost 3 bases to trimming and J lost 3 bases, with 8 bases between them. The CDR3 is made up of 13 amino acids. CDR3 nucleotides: TGTGCCAGCAGTTTTTGGGGGGACACTGAAGCTTTCTTT. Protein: CASSFWGDTEAFF.

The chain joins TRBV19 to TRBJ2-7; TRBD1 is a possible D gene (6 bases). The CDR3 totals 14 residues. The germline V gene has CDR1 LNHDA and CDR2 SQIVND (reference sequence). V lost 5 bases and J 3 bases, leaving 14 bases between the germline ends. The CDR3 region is CASSETGRVYEQYF. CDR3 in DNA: TGTGCCAGTAGTGAGACAGGAAGAGTCTACGAGCAGTACTTC.

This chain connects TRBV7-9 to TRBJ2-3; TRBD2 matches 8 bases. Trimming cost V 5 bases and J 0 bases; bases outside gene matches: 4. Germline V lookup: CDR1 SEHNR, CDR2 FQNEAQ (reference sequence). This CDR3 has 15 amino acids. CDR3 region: CASSPLAASTDTQYF. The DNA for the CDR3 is TGTGCCAGCAGCCCACTAGCGGCTAGCACAGATACGCAGTATTTT. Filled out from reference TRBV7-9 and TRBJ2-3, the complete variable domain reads DTGVSQNPRHKITKRGQNVTFRCDPISEHNRLYWYRQTLGQGPEFLTYFQNEAQLEKSRLLSDRFSAERPKGSFSTLEIQRTEQGDSAMYLCASSPLAASTDTQYFGPGTRLTVL.